One and the same sample provided the 25 T cell receptor beta chains below, sequenced in a study of early T cells in non-severe SARS-CoV-2 infection. In TCRdb, the 5' RACE reads were re-called with MiXCR into one record per CDR3 protein. The sample has about 29,000 distinct CDR3 sequences; around 5% are singletons. The specimen was whole blood. These receptor sequences come from an adult who was a healthcare worker with PCR-confirmed SARS-CoV-2 infection or an uninfected control (not recorded which).

This clonotype was seen a handful of times. The rearrangement links TRBV5-4 to TRBJ1-3; D remains unclear. The V end lost 0 bases, the J end lost 0 bases, and 7 bases lay between the germline ends. The CDR3 is 15 residues long. Germline values: CDR1 SGHNT, CDR2 YYREEE (reference sequence). The CDR3 DNA is TGTGCCAGCAGCTTGGACAGAAACTCTGGAAACACCATATATTTT. It translates to CASSLDRNSGNTIYF.

This chain connects TRBV4-2 to TRBJ2-2; TRBD1 agrees at 8 bases. This CDR3 region has 15 residues. Germline values: CDR1 LGHNA, CDR2 YNFKEQ. The junction had 9 bases not matched to a gene; V was cut back by 7 bases and J by 5 bases. The CDR3 loop is CASTPEDRETGELFF. The CDR3 DNA reads TGTGCCAGCACCCCAGAGGACAGGGAGACCGGGGAGCTGTTTTTT.

At least ten counts were recorded for this clonotype. V and J are TRBV29-1 and TRBJ2-5; D possibly corresponds to TRBD2 (6 bases). The V end lost 4 bases, the J end lost 5 bases, and 14 bases lay between the germline ends. Germline CDR1 SQVTM, CDR2 ANQGSEA. The CDR3 covers 13 residues. Here the CDR3 reads CSVGPGAGETQYF. Written as DNA, the CDR3 is TGCAGCGTTGGACCCGGGGCGGGGGAGACCCAGTACTTC.

This clonotype has at least ten counts. The chain couples TRBV10-3 to TRBJ1-2; possibly TRBD1 for D (6 bases). Per the germline V gene, CDR1 is ENHRY and CDR2 is SYGVKD. The CDR3 extends over 14 amino acids. The ends were cut back, 4 bases at V and 1 base at J, with 10 bases in the middle. In DNA, the CDR3 is TGTGCCATCAGTGTGGACAGACTTAACTATGGCTACACCTTC. This sequence encodes CAISVDRLNYGYTF.

This clonotype was counted a few times. The gene calls are TRBV6-6 and TRBJ2-1, with D possibly matching TRBD2 (5 bases). Germline CDR1 reads MNHNY; CDR2 reads SVGAGI (reference sequence). The ends were cut back, 6 bases at V and 2 bases at J, with 8 bases in the middle. The CDR3 spans 13 residues. The CDR3 is CASRLVTYNEQFF. CDR3 coding DNA: TGTGCCAGCAGACTAGTGACCTACAATGAGCAGTTCTTC.

Only a few counts were recorded for this clonotype. This chain links TRBV6-1 with TRBJ2-7; 10 bases are a match to TRBD1. This CDR3 comprises 14 residues. Germline CDR1 is MNHNS and CDR2 is SASEGT. V shed 5 bases, J shed 5 bases, and the junction held 6 bases outside the gene matches. As DNA, the CDR3 is TGTGCCAGCAGTCCCCGGGACAGGGGCCACGAGCAGTACTTC. Its protein is CASSPRDRGHEQYF.

This clonotype was counted ten times or more. V usage is TRBV5-6 and J usage is TRBJ1-2; 8 bases fit TRBD1. Germline values: CDR1 SGHDT, CDR2 YYEEEE. Unmatched junction bases numbered 8, after V lost 4 bases and J lost 6 bases. The length of the CDR3 is 14 residues. The CDR3 DNA follows: TGTGCCAGCAGCCAGAGGACAGGGACGGATGGCTACACCTTC. Translation: CASSQRTGTDGYTF. Complete variable domain (other parts from reference TRBV5-6 and TRBJ1-2): DAGVTQSPTHLIKTRGQQVTLRCSPKSGHDTVSWYQQALGQGPQFIFQYYEEEERQRGNFPDRFSGHQFPNYSSELNVNALLLGDSALYLCASSQRTGTDGYTFGSGTRLTVV.

This clonotype was recorded many times. The V gene is TRBV5-4, the J gene TRBJ1-1; D not certain. Trimming shortened V by 0 bases and J by 11 bases, and 11 bases separated the two germline ends. The CDR3 is 12 amino acids. CDR1 is SGHNT and CDR2 is YYREEE in the germline V gene (reference sequence). The CDR3 here is CASSLGAQRAFF. CDR3 DNA sequence: TGTGCCAGCAGCTTGGGGGCACAGAGGGCTTTCTTT.

The chain joins TRBV18 to TRBJ1-1, with D perhaps TRBD1 (6 bases). The V gene lost 5 bases and the J gene lost 1 base, with 17 bases spanning the gap. Germline-derived CDR1 and CDR2 are KGHSH and LQKENI. This CDR3 region has 16 residues. CDR3 DNA sequence: TGTGCCAGCTCAAGAGACAGGTCTTTGGGGAACACTGAAGCTTTCTTT. It yields the protein CASSRDRSLGNTEAFF.

This sequence joins TRBV21-1 and TRBJ1-1; no check of the table's D call, TRBD1, against the DNA was made. TRBV21-1 is a listed pseudogene. This CDR3 is built from 19 residues. The CDR3: CASSNPPSGTGCGNTEAFF. For the CDR3, the DNA is TGTGCCAGCAGCAACCCCCCTTCAGGAACAGGGTGTGGGAACACTGAAGCTTTCTTT.

At least ten counts were recorded for this clonotype. The chain couples TRBV18 to TRBJ2-7; tentatively, D is TRBD1 (5 bases). The V and J ends lost 0 bases and 7 bases respectively, with 13 bases between them. Germline CDR1 is KGHSH and CDR2 is LQKENI. This CDR3 is built from 14 residues. Written as DNA, the CDR3 is TGTGCCAGCTCACCACCGAGGCCAGGGTGGGAGCAGTACTTC. Protein product: CASSPPRPGWEQYF.

This clonotype was seen more than once but under ten times. The CDR3 spells CSTRDDPEAFF. The CDR3 region has the DNA TGCAGCACGCGAGACGACCCTGAAGCTTTCTTT. The chain combines TRBV29-1 with TRBJ1-1; D is unclear. The CDR3 consists of 11 residues. Deletions cut 8 bases from V and 6 bases from J, with 13 bases between. CDR1 and CDR2 from the germline V gene are SQVTM and ANQGSEA. The variable domain in full, completed from reference TRBV29-1 and TRBJ1-1, reads SAVISQKPSRDICQRGTSLTIQCQVDSQVTMMFWYRQQPGQSLTLIATANQGSEATYESGFVIDKFPISRPNLTFSTLTVSNMSPEDSSIYLCSTRDDPEAFFGQGTRLTVV.

This clonotype was recorded many times. The chain links TRBV10-3 to TRBJ2-5, with D possibly being TRBD2 (5 bases). The V and J ends lost 0 bases and 5 bases respectively, with 10 bases between them. CDR1 and CDR2 from the germline V gene are ENHRY and SYGVKD. This CDR3 contains 14 residues. The CDR3 loop reads CAISESRAKETQYF. DNA of the CDR3: TGTGCCATCAGTGAGTCGCGGGCGAAGGAGACCCAGTACTTC.

A remark on this clonotype: This may be a read error, as it is one base from a much larger clone. The chain joins TRBV20-1 to TRBJ1-1; 7 bases match TRBD1. Germline CDR1 and CDR2: DFQATT and SNEGSKA (reference sequence). The CDR3 runs to 14 residues. CDR3 protein: CGASRDSTNTEAFF. CDR3 in DNA: TGCGGTGCTAGTAGGGACAGTACTAACACTGAAGCTTTCTTT.

The chain is built from TRBV4-2 and TRBJ2-7; tentative D call: TRBD2 (5 bases). The germline V and J ends were trimmed by 0 bases and 1 base, with 10 bases remaining between them. Germline-derived CDR1 and CDR2 are LGHNA and YNFKEQ. The CDR3 runs 15 residues. CDR3 residues: CASSQDETGSYEQYF. CDR3 DNA: TGTGCCAGCAGCCAAGACGAGACGGGGTCCTACGAGCAGTACTTC.

This clonotype has a handful of counts. This rearrangement joins TRBV19 to TRBJ2-4; TRBD1 aligns across 7 bases. The junction had 9 bases not matched to a gene; V was cut back by 5 bases and J by 2 bases. The CDR3 covers 16 residues. The V gene's germline CDR1 is LNHDA and CDR2 SQIVND (reference sequence). The CDR3 loop is CASSDRVGVTKNIQYF. Here the CDR3 DNA reads TGTGCCAGTAGTGACAGGGTAGGAGTGACCAAAAACATTCAGTACTTC.

The chain is built from TRBV15 and TRBJ1-6; D remains unclear. The CDR3 consists of 13 residues. In germline, CDR1 is LNHNV, CDR2 YYDKDF (reference sequence). V was clipped by 3 bases and J by 10 bases, with 10 bases between them. Here the CDR3 DNA reads TGTGCCACCAGCAGGTCAAAAGGGTCACCCCTCCACTTT. Its protein is CATSRSKGSPLHF.

This clonotype occurred many times. The chain links TRBV19 to TRBJ2-1; the D is unclear. CDR1 is LNHDA, CDR2 SQIVND, per germline (reference sequence). The CDR3 is made up of 12 amino acids. V was clipped by 5 bases and J by 6 bases, with 8 bases between them. CDR3 bases: TGTGCCAGTAGTGTCGACGGCAATGAGCAGTTCTTC. This sequence encodes CASSVDGNEQFF.

This clonotype was seen ten or more times. The rearrangement uses TRBV7-9 and TRBJ2-7; maybe TRBD2 (6 bases). Deletions cut 4 bases from V and 7 bases from J, with 17 bases between. The V gene's germline CDR1 is SEHNR and CDR2 FQNEAQ (reference sequence). The CDR3 covers 14 residues. CDR3 coding DNA: TGTGCCAGCAGCTCGCAGGGTGTCCGGGGGGAGCAGTACTTC. Translating it yields CASSSQGVRGEQYF. Drawing the rest from reference TRBV7-9 and TRBJ2-7, the complete variable domain is DTGVSQNPRHKITKRGQNVTFRCDPISEHNRLYWYRQTLGQGPEFLTYFQNEAQLEKSRLLSDRFSAERPKGSFSTLEIQRTEQGDSAMYLCASSSQGVRGEQYFGPGTRLTVT.

This clonotype has ten or more counts. The J gene is TRBJ2-7, the V gene TRBV19; tentatively, D is TRBD1 (6 bases). The CDR3 totals 12 residues. Germline V gene sequence: CDR1 LNHDA, CDR2 SQIVND (reference sequence). Trimming left V 4 bases short and J 4 bases short, with 8 bases between. This chain's CDR3 is CASSTRGYEQYF. CDR3 coding DNA: TGTGCCAGTAGTACTAGGGGGTACGAGCAGTACTTC.

This clonotype was seen a handful of times. The chain couples TRBV10-3 to TRBJ2-7; D gene unclear. Trimming removed 6 bases from V and 6 bases from J, with 9 bases in between. The CDR3 length is 11 residues. CDR1 ENHRY and CDR2 SYGVKD come from the germline V gene. CDR3 DNA sequence: TGTGCCATCAGACAGCCCGTCGAGCAGTACTTC. Protein: CAIRQPVEQYF.

This clonotype was detected a few times. This chain uses TRBV20-1 with TRBJ2-1; D gene unclear. Trimming left V 2 bases short and J 6 bases short, with 14 bases between. Looked up from germline, CDR1 is DFQATT and CDR2 is SNEGSKA (reference sequence). CDR3 length: 14 residues. This CDR3 is CSARIVTASNEQFF. CDR3 DNA: TGCAGTGCTAGAATCGTCACCGCTAGCAATGAGCAGTTCTTC.

This clonotype was found many times. The J gene is TRBJ2-7, the V gene TRBV18; 9 positions match TRBD1. The germline CDR1 and CDR2 sequences are KGHSH and LQKENI. The CDR3 runs 14 residues. After removal of 4 bases from V and 6 bases from J, the junction contained 7 bases not matched to a gene. The CDR3 protein is CASSQDRGTGEQYF. CDR3 DNA sequence: TGTGCCAGCTCACAGGACAGGGGCACCGGCGAGCAGTACTTC.

This clonotype was seen repeatedly, ten times or more. This rearrangement joins TRBV5-1 to TRBJ2-5; 9 bases align to TRBD2. This CDR3 has 14 amino acids. The ends lost 7 bases at V and 4 bases at J; junction bases unmatched: 8. CDR1 is SGHRS and CDR2 is YFSETQ in the germline V gene. In DNA form, the CDR3 reads TGCGCCAGCGGAGCGGGGGGCATGTTAGAGACCCAGTACTTC. Amino acids: CASGAGGMLETQYF.

This clonotype showed up just a few times. The chain is built from TRBV25-1 and TRBJ1-1; 8 bases are shared with TRBD1. The germline V gene has CDR1 MGHDK and CDR2 SYGVNS. This CDR3 has 13 residues. The J segment lost 10 bases and the V segment lost 0 bases, leaving 4 bases of the junction unmatched. The CDR3 spells CASSEYGRGLAFF. The CDR3 bases are TGTGCCAGCAGTGAATACGGCAGGGGGCTAGCTTTCTTT. Filled out from reference TRBV25-1 and TRBJ1-1, the complete variable domain reads EADIYQTPRYLVIGTGKKITLECSQTMGHDKMYWYQQDPGMELHLIHYSYGVNSTEKGDLSSESTVSRIRTEHFPLTLESARPSHTSQYLCASSEYGRGLAFFGQGTRLTVV.